Below are 24 T cell receptor beta chains sequenced from a single sample in a study of OX40 agonist ivuxolimab in advanced cancers. The library was obtained by the immunoSEQ multiplex PCR assay. TCRdb took over this immuneACCESS table, retaining in-frame rearrangements with V and J assigned. Such tables are incomplete; in checked studies, under half of the missing clones stem from an unresolved V gene, and the remainder is unexplained. The sample data list about 79,000 clones, and roughly 85% of these were observed just once. Jointly, the top ten make up around 4.1% of the sample. The material sequenced was CD4+ or CD8+ T cells sorted from blood, taken in a trial of the OX40 agonist ivuxolimab. Receptors were obtained from an adult with an advanced solid tumor such as melanoma, head and neck, liver or kidney cancer.

The table lists this clone with a count of one. The sample carries other DNA sequences with the same CDR3. The chain recombines TRBV20-1 with TRBJ2-1; D not certain. The CDR3 is 11 residues long. V was shortened by 1 base and J by 3 bases, with 1 base between the two germline ends. Germline values: CDR1 DFQATT, CDR2 SNEGSKA (reference sequence). Written as DNA, the CDR3 is TGCAGTGCTAGAGGCTACAATGAGCAGTTCTTC. Translating it yields CSARGYNEQFF.

CDR3 coding DNA: TGTGCCAGCAGTTACTCGGGGCAGGGAAGCAATCAGCCCCAGCATTTT. Its translation is CASSYSGQGSNQPQHF. This sequence joins TRBV6-6 and TRBJ1-5; a possible D gene is TRBD1 (5 bases). V was cut by 0 bases and J by 1 base, with 10 bases left in between. CDR3 length equals 16 residues. Germline V CDR1 and CDR2: MNHNY, SVGAGI (reference sequence).

This chain links TRBV15 with TRBJ1-5, with D unclear. The CDR3 has 13 residues. V lost 3 bases to trimming and J lost 4 bases, with 7 bases between them. Germline CDR1 and CDR2: LNHNV and YYDKDF (reference sequence). In DNA form, the CDR3 reads TGTGCCACCAGCAGCGTAGGGAATCAGCCCCAGCATTTT. This gives the protein CATSSVGNQPQHF. Full variable domain (missing parts from reference TRBV15 and TRBJ1-5): DAMVIQNPRYQVTQFGKPVTLSCSQTLNHNVMYWYQQKSSQAPKLLFHYYDKDFNNEADTPDNFQSRRPNTSFCFLDIRSPGLGDTAMYLCATSSVGNQPQHFGDGTRLSIL.

The chain has TRBV27 and TRBJ1-5; D is ambiguous. This CDR3 has 15 residues. V gave up 6 bases and J gave up 1 base, with 13 bases separating them. Germline V gene sequence: CDR1 MNHEY, CDR2 SMNVEV (reference sequence). CDR3 nucleotide sequence: TGTGCCAGCAGAGAAGGGTACACCAGCAATCAGCCCCAGCATTTT. It yields the protein CASREGYTSNQPQHF.

The chain is built from TRBV6-5 and TRBJ2-1; 9 bases are a match to TRBD2. V lost 4 bases to trimming and J lost 0 bases; unmatched junction nucleotides: 4. Germline CDR1 reads MNHEY; CDR2 reads SVGAGI. The CDR3 has 16 amino acids. The CDR3 DNA reads as TGTGCCAGCAGTTGGTTTAGCGGGAGCTCCTACAATGAGCAGTTCTTC. It is translated as CASSWFSGSSYNEQFF.

The chain joins TRBV6-6 to TRBJ2-3; 11 nucleotides line up with TRBD2. The ends lost 7 bases at V and 4 bases at J; junction bases unmatched: 10. The germline CDR1 and CDR2 sequences are MNHNY and SVGAGI (reference sequence). The CDR3 is made up of 16 amino acids. The CDR3 loop reads CASTMRISGRADTQYF. In DNA form, the CDR3 reads TGTGCCAGCACTATGAGAATTAGCGGGAGGGCAGATACGCAGTATTTT.

The V gene is TRBV27, the J gene TRBJ2-6, with D perhaps matching TRBD1 (5 bases). Germline V lookup: CDR1 MNHEY, CDR2 SMNVEV (reference sequence). This CDR3 spans 17 amino acids. V was clipped by 5 bases and J by 0 bases, with 14 bases between them. CDR3 region: CASSMTVRYSGANVLTF. The CDR3 DNA reads as TGTGCCAGCAGTATGACAGTGCGTTACTCTGGGGCCAACGTCCTGACTTTC.

The chain links TRBV6-9 to TRBJ2-7, with 7 bases identical to TRBD2. Losses at the gene ends were 1 base for V and 0 bases for J; bases not matched to a gene: 9. CDR1 MNHGY and CDR2 SVAAGI come from the germline V gene. The CDR3 contains 17 residues. The CDR3 loop is CASSYFRCGDYSYEQYF. The CDR3, as DNA: TGTGCCAGCAGTTATTTCCGATGCGGGGACTACTCCTACGAGCAGTACTTC.

V and J are TRBV28 and TRBJ2-3, with 7 positions matching TRBD1. This CDR3 has 14 residues. The V and J ends lost 5 bases and 6 bases, in that order; junction bases with no gene match: 8. Germline V gene lookup returns CDR1 MDHEN and CDR2 SYDVKM. The CDR3 reads CASSVRQGADTQYF. The CDR3 region has the DNA TGTGCCAGCAGTGTCCGACAGGGTGCCGATACGCAGTATTTT.

The chain joins TRBV5-4 to TRBJ2-5; D gene uncertain. Per germline, CDR1 SGHNT and CDR2 YYREEE (reference sequence). The ends were cut back, 4 bases at V and 1 base at J, with 8 bases in the middle. The CDR3 contains 13 residues. The CDR3 here is CASSPGPQETQYF. CDR3 sequence (DNA): TGTGCCAGCAGCCCCGGCCCCCAAGAGACCCAGTACTTC.

The chain carries TRBV19 and TRBJ2-1; 7 bases are a match to TRBD1. Germline CDR1 and CDR2: LNHDA and SQIVND (reference sequence). This CDR3 contains 14 residues. The V segment lost 3 bases and the J segment 5 bases; nucleotides outside the gene matches: 4. CDR3 in amino acids: CASSMAGGHNEQFF. As DNA, the CDR3 is TGTGCCAGTAGTATGGCAGGGGGACACAATGAGCAGTTCTTC.

The V call is TRBV2, the J call TRBJ1-3; D is undetermined. The CDR3 loop spans 14 amino acids. The ends were cut back, 9 bases at V and 1 base at J, with 13 bases in the middle. Germline V lookup: CDR1 SNHLY, CDR2 FYNNEI. The CDR3 bases are TGTGCCAGGCGCCCCTGGGAATCTGGAAACACCATATATTTT. The encoded protein is CARRPWESGNTIYF. Filled out from reference TRBV2 and TRBJ1-3, the complete variable domain reads EPEVTQTPSHQVTQMGQEVILRCVPISNHLYFYWYRQILGQKVEFLVSFYNNEISEKSEIFDDQFSVERPDGSNFTLKIRSTKLEDSAMYFCARRPWESGNTIYFGEGSWLTVV.

The chain has TRBV19 and TRBJ2-2; 12 positions match TRBD2. V lost 10 bases and J lost 4; bases outside the gene matches: 10. Germline V gene lookup returns CDR1 LNHDA and CDR2 SQIVND (reference sequence). This CDR3 has 16 amino acids. CDR3 bases: TGTGCCACTGGGACTAGCGGGCTCCGTGGCACCGGGGAGCTGTTTTTT. Its translation is CATGTSGLRGTGELFF.

The chain has TRBV6-5 and TRBJ1-6; D is ambiguous. CDR3 size: 14 residues. Trimming stripped 3 bases from V and 14 bases from J, with 17 bases between. In germline, CDR1 is MNHEY, CDR2 SVGAGI. The CDR3 DNA reads TGTGCCAGCAGTTATTCCCCTCTTGAATCGACCCTCCACTTT. Encoded protein: CASSYSPLESTLHF.

The rearrangement links TRBV18 to TRBJ2-1, with 14 bases that match TRBD2. The CDR3 has 15 residues. Germline V gene data show CDR1 as KGHSH and CDR2 as LQKENI. V was pared by 3 bases and J by 7 bases, with 2 bases of the junction left unmatched. CDR3 residues: CASSPGTSGSNEQFF. CDR3 sequence (DNA): TGTGCCAGCTCACCCGGGACTAGCGGGAGTAATGAGCAGTTCTTC.

The chain carries TRBV28 and TRBJ1-1, with 12 positions matching TRBD1. CDR3 length equals 17 residues. V lost 4 bases, J lost 5 bases, and 11 bases stayed unmatched. Per germline, CDR1 MDHEN and CDR2 SYDVKM. For the CDR3, the DNA is TGTGCCAGCAGTTCACCGGGACAGGGGGCGAGCGGAACTGAAGCTTTCTTT. Translating gives CASSSPGQGASGTEAFF.

The chain links TRBV10-3 to TRBJ1-1; D is undetermined. The V end lost 0 bases, the J end lost 0 bases, and 5 bases lay between the germline ends. The germline V gene has CDR1 ENHRY and CDR2 SYGVKD. The CDR3 covers 14 residues. CDR3 bases: TGTGCCATCAGTGAGTCACCCATGAACACTGAAGCTTTCTTT. Amino acids: CAISESPMNTEAFF.

The rearrangement joins TRBV27 to TRBJ2-1; 12 bases map to TRBD2. The germline V gene encodes CDR1 MNHEY and CDR2 SMNVEV (reference sequence). This CDR3 has 15 residues. The junction had 4 bases not matched to a gene; V was cut back by 6 bases and J by 4 bases. The CDR3 nucleotides are TGTGCCAGCAGGAGCGGACTAGCGGGATACAATGAGCAGTTCTTC. It codes for CASRSGLAGYNEQFF.

The chain links TRBV4-1 to TRBJ1-2; D may be TRBD1 (6 bases). The CDR3 spans 16 residues. The V end lost 1 base, the J end lost 3 bases, and 15 bases lay between the germline ends. Germline V gives CDR1 MGHRA, CDR2 YSYEKL. CDR3 in amino acids: CASSQAWQGIDYGYTF. The CDR3 DNA sequence: TGCGCCAGCAGCCAAGCGTGGCAGGGGATTGACTATGGCTACACCTTC.

This chain joins TRBV7-9 and TRBJ2-1; D is undetermined. Germline-derived CDR1 and CDR2 are SEHNR and FQNEAQ (reference sequence). The V end was cut by 4 bases, the J end by 8 bases, with 9 bases between. The CDR3 extends over 12 amino acids. The CDR3 sequence: CASSSLFYEQFF. The CDR3 DNA is TGTGCCAGCAGCTCACTTTTCTATGAGCAGTTCTTC.

The genes are TRBV5-1 and TRBJ2-7; D not certain. Trimming removed 1 base at V and 4 bases at J, with 9 bases between. Germline values: CDR1 SGHRS, CDR2 YFSETQ. The CDR3 is made up of 13 amino acids. The CDR3 spells CASSLMTEYEQYF. The DNA of the CDR3 is TGCGCCAGCAGCTTGATGACTGAATACGAGCAGTACTTC.

The V and J genes are TRBV19 and TRBJ1-3; D not certain. There are 12 residues in the CDR3. Trimming shortened V by 4 bases and J by 3 bases, and 4 bases separated the two germline ends. Germline CDR1 LNHDA, CDR2 SQIVND (reference sequence). The CDR3 sequence is CASSTFGNTIYF. The CDR3 DNA is TGTGCCAGTAGTACCTTTGGAAACACCATATATTTT.

This chain connects TRBV6-1 to TRBJ2-5; TRBD2 matches at 11 bases. V lost 3 bases to trimming and J lost 5 bases; unmatched junction nucleotides: 5. The CDR3 is 15 residues long. The germline CDR1 and CDR2 sequences are MNHNS and SASEGT. The CDR3 sequence is CASSDPSGRFETQYF. The CDR3 DNA sequence: TGTGCCAGCAGTGATCCTAGCGGGAGGTTTGAGACCCAGTACTTC.

The V call is TRBV7-2, the J call TRBJ2-3, with D perhaps TRBD2 (6 bases). Germline CDR1 reads SGHTA; CDR2 reads FQGNSA. The germline V and J ends were trimmed by 1 base and 4 bases, with 12 bases remaining between them. The length of the CDR3 is 15 residues. The CDR3 sequence: CASSLGGGEPDTQYF. DNA for the CDR3: TGTGCCAGCAGCTTAGGAGGAGGGGAGCCAGATACGCAGTATTTT.